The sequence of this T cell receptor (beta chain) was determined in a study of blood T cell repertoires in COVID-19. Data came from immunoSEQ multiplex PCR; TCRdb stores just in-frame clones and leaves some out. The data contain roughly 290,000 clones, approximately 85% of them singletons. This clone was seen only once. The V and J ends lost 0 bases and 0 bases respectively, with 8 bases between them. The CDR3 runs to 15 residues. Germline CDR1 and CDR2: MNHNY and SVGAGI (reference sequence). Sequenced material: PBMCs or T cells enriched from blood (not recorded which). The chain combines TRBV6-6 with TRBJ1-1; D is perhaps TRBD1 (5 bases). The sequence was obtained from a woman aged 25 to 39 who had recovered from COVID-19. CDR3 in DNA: TGTGCCAGCAGTTACTCACAGGCGCTGAACACTGAAGCTTTCTTT. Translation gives CASSYSQALNTEAFF.